Reported below is one TCR beta chain. Its antigen is still unknown. Assayed TCR templates numbered roughly 93,000 for each sample. The assay was immunoSEQ multiplex PCR, and TCRdb's table has in-frame clones only and misses some. In the table there are fewer than 70,000 clones, 80% to 90% of which are singletons. This record belongs to a study of siplizumab effects on memory and regulatory T cells. Findings and caveats of the study: Siplizumab, the agent tested, significantly reduced alloreactive sequences traceable to unstimulated CD4+ memory cells. Sequences below about 10^-5 frequency were poorly captured, and few alloreactive clones mapped to unstimulated subsets.

The CDR3 has 17 residues. J was trimmed by 8 bases and V by 3 bases; bases with no gene match: 14. CDR1 is LNHDA and CDR2 is SQIVND in the germline V gene (reference sequence). The specimen sequenced was Tregs sorted from blood. The sequence was obtained from a human donor in good health. The chain carries TRBV19 and TRBJ2-1, with 9 bases lining up with TRBD2. The CDR3: CASSMYRASGNIDEQFF. The DNA of the CDR3 is TGTGCCAGTAGTATGTACCGAGCTAGCGGGAATATCGATGAGCAGTTCTTC.